These 2 T cell receptor beta chains originate from one sample sequenced in a study of blood T cell repertoires in COVID-19. The data were produced by immunoSEQ multiplex PCR, yet TCRdb's version contains in-frame clones alone and is incomplete. The sample records about 250,000 clones, 85% to 90% being singletons. Sequencing was performed on PBMCs or T cells enriched from blood (not recorded which). All receptors derive from a woman under 30 who had recovered from COVID-19.

This sequence joins TRBV5-4 and TRBJ1-4; D is possibly TRBD1 (6 bases). This CDR3 contains 16 residues. From germline, CDR1 is SGHNT and CDR2 YYREEE (reference sequence). The V end lost 1 base, the J end lost 6 bases, and 16 bases lay between the germline ends. CDR3 coding DNA: TGTGCCAGCAGCTTGACCACAGGGAAAGGTTATGAAAAACTGTTTTTT. Amino acids: CASSLTTGKGYEKLFF.

This chain uses TRBV5-4 with TRBJ2-1; TRBD1 aligns across 8 bases. From germline, CDR1 is SGHNT and CDR2 YYREEE (reference sequence). The length of the CDR3 is 16 residues. V lost 4 bases, J lost 3 bases, and 9 bases stayed unmatched. The CDR3 DNA reads as TGTGCCAGCAGCATGTGGACAGGGTCGGGCTACAATGAGCAGTTCTTC. Amino acids: CASSMWTGSGYNEQFF.